This TCR beta chain is drawn from a study of blood T cell repertoires in COVID-19. TCRdb's copy holds only in-frame clones and misses some; the assay was immunoSEQ multiplex PCR. The sample yields more than 350,000 clones, 80% to 90% seen once. The CDR3 is 15 amino acids. The J segment lost 5 bases and the V segment lost 4 bases, leaving 6 bases of the junction unmatched. Germline V gene sequence: CDR1 SGHKS, CDR2 YYEKEE (reference sequence). Sequencing was carried out using peripheral blood. The clonotype originates from a woman aged 25 to 39 with COVID-19, enrolled during active disease. The chain has TRBV5-5 and TRBJ2-2; TRBD1 matches at 9 bases. The chain's CDR3 is CASSATGGGTGELFF. As DNA, the CDR3 is TGTGCCAGCAGCGCAACAGGGGGCGGGACCGGGGAGCTGTTTTTT.